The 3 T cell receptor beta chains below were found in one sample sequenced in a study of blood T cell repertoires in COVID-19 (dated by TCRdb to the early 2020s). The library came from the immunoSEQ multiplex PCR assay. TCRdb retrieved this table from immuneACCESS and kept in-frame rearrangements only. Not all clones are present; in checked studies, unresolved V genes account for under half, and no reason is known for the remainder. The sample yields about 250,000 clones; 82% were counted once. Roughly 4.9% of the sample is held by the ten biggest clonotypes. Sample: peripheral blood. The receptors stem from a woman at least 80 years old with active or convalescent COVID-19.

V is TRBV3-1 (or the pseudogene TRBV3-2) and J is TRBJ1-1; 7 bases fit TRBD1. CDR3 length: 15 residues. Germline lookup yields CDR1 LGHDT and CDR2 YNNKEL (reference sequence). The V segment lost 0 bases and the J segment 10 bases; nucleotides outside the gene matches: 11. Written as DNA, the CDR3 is TGTGCCAGCAGCCAAGAGACAGGGCCCCCCTATGTAGCTTTCTTT. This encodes CASSQETGPPYVAFF.

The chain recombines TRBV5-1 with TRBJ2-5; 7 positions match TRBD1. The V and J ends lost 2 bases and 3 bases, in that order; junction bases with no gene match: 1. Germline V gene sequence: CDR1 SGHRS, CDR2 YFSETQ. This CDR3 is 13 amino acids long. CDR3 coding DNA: TGCGCCAGCAGCTTCGGGACAGAAGAGACCCAGTACTTC. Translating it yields CASSFGTEETQYF.

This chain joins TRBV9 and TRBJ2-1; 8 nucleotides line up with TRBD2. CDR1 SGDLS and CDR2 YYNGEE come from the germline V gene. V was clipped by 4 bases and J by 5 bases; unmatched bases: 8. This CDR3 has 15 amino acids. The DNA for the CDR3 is TGTGCCAGCAGCACCTCTCGGGGGGGAAACAATGAGCAGTTCTTC. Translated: CASSTSRGGNNEQFF.